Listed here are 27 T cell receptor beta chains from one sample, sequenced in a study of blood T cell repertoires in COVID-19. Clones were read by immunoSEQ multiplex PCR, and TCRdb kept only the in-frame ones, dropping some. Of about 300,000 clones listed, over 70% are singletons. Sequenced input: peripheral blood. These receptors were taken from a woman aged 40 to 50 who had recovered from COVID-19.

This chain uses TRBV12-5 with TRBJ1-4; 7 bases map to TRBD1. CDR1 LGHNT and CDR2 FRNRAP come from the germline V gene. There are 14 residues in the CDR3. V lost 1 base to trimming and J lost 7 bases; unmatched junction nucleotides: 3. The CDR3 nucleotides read TGTGCTAGTGGTTTGGGACAGGGAGGTGAAAAACTGTTTTTT. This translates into CASGLGQGGEKLFF.

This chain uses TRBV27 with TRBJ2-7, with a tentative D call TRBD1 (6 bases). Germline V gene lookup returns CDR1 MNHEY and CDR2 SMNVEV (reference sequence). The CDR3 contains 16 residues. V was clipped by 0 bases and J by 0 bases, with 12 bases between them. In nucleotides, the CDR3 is TGTGCCAGCAGTTTATCCACAGGGTCCCTCTCCTACGAGCAGTACTTC. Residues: CASSLSTGSLSYEQYF.

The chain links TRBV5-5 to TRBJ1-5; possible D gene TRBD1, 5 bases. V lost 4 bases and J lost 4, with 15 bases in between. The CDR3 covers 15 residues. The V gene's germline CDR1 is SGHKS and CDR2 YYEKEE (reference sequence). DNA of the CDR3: TGTGCCAGCAGCCCGGGAAACGGGGGTAATCAGCCCCAGCATTTT. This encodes CASSPGNGGNQPQHF. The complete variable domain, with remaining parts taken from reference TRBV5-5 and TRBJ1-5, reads DAGVTQSPTHLIKTRGQQVTLRCSPISGHKSVSWYQQVLGQGPQFIFQYYEKEERGRGNFPDRFSARQFPNYSSELNVNALLLGDSALYLCASSPGNGGNQPQHFGDGTRLSIL.

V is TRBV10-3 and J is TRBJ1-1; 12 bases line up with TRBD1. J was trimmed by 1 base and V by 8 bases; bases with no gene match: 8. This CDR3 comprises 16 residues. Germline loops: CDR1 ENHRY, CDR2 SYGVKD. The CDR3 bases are TGTGCCATCGCTGTGGGACAGGGGGCCCGGAACACTGAAGCTTTCTTT. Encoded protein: CAIAVGQGARNTEAFF.

CDR3 sequence reads: CASSLVSGGAGETQYF. The DNA for the CDR3 is TGCGCCAGCAGCTTGGTCAGCGGGGGGGCAGGCGAGACCCAGTACTTC. The chain links TRBV5-1 to TRBJ2-5; 10 nucleotides align to TRBD2. The germline gives CDR1 SGHRS, CDR2 YFSETQ. Trimming took 0 bases from V and 5 from J; bases not matched to a gene: 7. The CDR3 has 16 amino acids.

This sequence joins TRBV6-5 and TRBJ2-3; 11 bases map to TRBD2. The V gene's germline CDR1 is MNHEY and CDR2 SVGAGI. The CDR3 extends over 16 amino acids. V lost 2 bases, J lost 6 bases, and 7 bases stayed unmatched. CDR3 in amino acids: CASSYVLAGGRDTQYF. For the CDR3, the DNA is TGTGCCAGCAGTTACGTCCTAGCGGGGGGACGGGATACGCAGTATTTT.

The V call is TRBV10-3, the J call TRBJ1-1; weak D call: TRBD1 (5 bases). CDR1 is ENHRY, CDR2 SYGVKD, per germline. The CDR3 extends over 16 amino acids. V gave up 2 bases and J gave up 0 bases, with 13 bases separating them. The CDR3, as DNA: TGTGCCATCAGTGAGAGGGAGGGACCCATGAACACTGAAGCTTTCTTT. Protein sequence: CAISEREGPMNTEAFF.

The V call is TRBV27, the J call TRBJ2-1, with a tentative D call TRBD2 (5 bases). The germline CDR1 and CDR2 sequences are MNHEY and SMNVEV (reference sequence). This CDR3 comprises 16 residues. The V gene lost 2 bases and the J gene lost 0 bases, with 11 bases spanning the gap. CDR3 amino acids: CASSLDGGPSYNEQFF. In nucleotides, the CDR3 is TGTGCCAGCAGTTTAGATGGAGGACCCTCCTACAATGAGCAGTTCTTC.

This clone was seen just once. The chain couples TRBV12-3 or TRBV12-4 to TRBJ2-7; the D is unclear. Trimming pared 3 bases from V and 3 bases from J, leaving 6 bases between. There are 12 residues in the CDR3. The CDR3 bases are TGTGCCAGCAGTTTTGGCCGCTACGAGCAGTACTTC. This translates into CASSFGRYEQYF.

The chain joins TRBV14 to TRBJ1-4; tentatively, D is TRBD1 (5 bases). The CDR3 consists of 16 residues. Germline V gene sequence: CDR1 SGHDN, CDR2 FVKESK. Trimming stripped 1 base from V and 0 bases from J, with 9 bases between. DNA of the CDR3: TGTGCCAGCAGCCAAGTAACAGGAGCAACTAATGAAAAACTGTTTTTT. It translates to CASSQVTGATNEKLFF.

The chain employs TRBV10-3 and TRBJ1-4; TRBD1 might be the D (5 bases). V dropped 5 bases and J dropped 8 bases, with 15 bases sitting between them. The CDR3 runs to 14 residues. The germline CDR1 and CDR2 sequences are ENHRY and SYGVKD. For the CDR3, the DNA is TGTGCCATCAGTCGGGCCACGGGGGACGAAAAACTGTTTTTT. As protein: CAISRATGDEKLFF.

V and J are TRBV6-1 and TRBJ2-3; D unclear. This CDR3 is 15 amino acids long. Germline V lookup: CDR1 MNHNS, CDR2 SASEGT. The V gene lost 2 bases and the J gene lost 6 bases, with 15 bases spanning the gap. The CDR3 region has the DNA TGTGCCAGCAGTGAAAGCCTGGTCCCGAGGGATACGCAGTATTTT. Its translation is CASSESLVPRDTQYF.

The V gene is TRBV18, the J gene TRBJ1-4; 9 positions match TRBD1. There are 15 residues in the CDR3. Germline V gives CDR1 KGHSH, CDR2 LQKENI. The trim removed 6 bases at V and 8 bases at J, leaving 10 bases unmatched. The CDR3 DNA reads TGTGCCAGCTCCCTCTCTCGGGACAGGGCGGAAAAACTGTTTTTT. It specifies CASSLSRDRAEKLFF.

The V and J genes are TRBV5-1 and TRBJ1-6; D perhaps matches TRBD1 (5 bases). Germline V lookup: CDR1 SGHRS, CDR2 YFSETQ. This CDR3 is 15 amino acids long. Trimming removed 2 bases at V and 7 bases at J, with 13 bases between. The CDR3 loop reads CASSFLNRLNSPLHF. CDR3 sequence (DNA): TGCGCCAGCAGCTTCCTCAACAGGCTCAATTCACCCCTCCACTTT.

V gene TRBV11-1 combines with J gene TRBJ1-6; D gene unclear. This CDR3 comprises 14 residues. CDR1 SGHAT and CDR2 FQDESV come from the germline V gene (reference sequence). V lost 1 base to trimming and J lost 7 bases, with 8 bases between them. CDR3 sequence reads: CASSLVEGNSPLHF. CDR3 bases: TGTGCCAGCAGCTTAGTAGAGGGCAATTCACCCCTCCACTTT.

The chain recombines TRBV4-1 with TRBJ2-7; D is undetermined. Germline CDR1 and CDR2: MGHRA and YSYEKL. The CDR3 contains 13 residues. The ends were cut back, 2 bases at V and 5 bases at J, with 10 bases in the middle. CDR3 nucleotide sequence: TGCGCCAGCAGCCAAACCGACAAGGACGAGCAGTACTTC. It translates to CASSQTDKDEQYF.

The CDR3 region is CAWSVRGGPNEQFF. In DNA form, the CDR3 reads TGTGCCTGGAGTGTACGCGGGGGGCCCAATGAGCAGTTCTTC. V gene TRBV30 combines with J gene TRBJ2-1, with TRBD2 matching 8 bases. Germline values: CDR1 GTSNPN, CDR2 SVGIG (reference sequence). The CDR3 totals 14 residues. J was trimmed by 6 bases and V by 0 bases; bases with no gene match: 4.

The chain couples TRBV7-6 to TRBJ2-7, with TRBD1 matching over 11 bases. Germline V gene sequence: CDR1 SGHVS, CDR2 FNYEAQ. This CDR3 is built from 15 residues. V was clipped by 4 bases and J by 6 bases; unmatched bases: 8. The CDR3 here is CASSSRDRGSGEQYF. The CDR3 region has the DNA TGTGCCAGCAGCTCCCGGGACAGGGGGTCGGGCGAGCAGTACTTC.

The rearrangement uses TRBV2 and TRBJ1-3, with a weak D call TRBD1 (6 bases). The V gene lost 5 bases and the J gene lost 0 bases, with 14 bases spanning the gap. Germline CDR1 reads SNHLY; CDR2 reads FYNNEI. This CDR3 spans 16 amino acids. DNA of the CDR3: TGTGCCAGCAGTCTCGACAGGCCCAGCTCTGGAAACACCATATATTTT. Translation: CASSLDRPSSGNTIYF.

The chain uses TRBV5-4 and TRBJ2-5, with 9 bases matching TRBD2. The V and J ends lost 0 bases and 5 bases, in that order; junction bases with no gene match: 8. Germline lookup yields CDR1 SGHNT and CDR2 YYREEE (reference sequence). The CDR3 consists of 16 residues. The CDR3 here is CASSLVGGGAAETQYF. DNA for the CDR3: TGTGCCAGCAGCTTGGTTGGCGGGGGGGCGGCGGAGACCCAGTACTTC. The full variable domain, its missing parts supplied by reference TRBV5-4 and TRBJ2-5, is ETGVTQSPTHLIKTRGQQVTLRCSSQSGHNTVSWYQQALGQGPQFIFQYYREEENGRGNFPPRFSGLQFPNYSSELNVNALELDDSALYLCASSLVGGGAAETQYFGPGTRLLVL.

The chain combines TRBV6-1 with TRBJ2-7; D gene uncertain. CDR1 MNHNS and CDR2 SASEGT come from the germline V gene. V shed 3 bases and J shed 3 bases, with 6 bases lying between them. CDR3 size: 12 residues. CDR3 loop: CASSDASYEQYF. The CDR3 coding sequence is TGTGCCAGCAGTGATGCCAGCTACGAGCAGTACTTC.

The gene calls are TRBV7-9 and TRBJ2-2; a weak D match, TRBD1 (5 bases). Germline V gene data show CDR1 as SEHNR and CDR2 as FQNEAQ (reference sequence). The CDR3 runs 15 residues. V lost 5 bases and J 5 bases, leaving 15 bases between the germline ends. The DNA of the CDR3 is TGTGCCAGCAGCCCCCGTCAGGGTCGGACCGGGGAGCTGTTTTTT. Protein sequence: CASSPRQGRTGELFF.

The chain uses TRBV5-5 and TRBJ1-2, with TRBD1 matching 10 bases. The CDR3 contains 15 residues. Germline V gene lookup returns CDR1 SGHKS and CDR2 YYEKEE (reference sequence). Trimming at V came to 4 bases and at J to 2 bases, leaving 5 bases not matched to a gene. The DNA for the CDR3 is TGTGCCAGCAGCCCCGGGGGACAGGGGAACTATGGCTACACCTTC. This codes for CASSPGGQGNYGYTF.

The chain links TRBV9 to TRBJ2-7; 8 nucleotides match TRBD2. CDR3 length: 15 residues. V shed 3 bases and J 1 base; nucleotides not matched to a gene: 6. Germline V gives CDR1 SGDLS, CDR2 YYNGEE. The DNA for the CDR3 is TGTGCCAGCAGCGCGGGGGGGACACCTTCCTACGAGCAGTACTTC. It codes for CASSAGGTPSYEQYF.

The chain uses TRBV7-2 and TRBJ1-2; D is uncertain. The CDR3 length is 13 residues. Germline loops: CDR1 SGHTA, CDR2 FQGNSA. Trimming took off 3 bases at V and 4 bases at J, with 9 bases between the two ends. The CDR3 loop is CASSLWSPYGYTF. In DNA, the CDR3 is TGTGCCAGCAGCTTGTGGAGCCCCTATGGCTACACCTTC. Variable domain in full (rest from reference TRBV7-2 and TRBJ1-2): GAGVSQSPSNKVTEKGKDVELRCDPISGHTALYWYRQSLGQGLEFLIYFQGNSAPDKSGLPSDRFSAERTGGSVSTLTIQRTQQEDSAVYLCASSLWSPYGYTFGSGTRLTVV.

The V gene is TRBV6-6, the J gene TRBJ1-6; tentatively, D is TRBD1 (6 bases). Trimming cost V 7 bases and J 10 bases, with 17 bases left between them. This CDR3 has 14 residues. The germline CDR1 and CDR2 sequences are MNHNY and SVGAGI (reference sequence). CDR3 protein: CASTHREEGSPLHF. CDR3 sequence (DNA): TGTGCCAGCACACACAGGGAAGAAGGATCACCCCTCCACTTT.

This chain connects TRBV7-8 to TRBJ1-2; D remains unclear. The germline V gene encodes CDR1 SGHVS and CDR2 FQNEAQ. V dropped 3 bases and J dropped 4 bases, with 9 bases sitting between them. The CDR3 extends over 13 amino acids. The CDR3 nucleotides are TGTGCCAGCAGCTTTCGGAGGCTCTATGGCTACACCTTC. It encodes CASSFRRLYGYTF.